This TCR beta chain was captured by sequencing in a study of graft-versus-host responses after intestinal transplantation. Study overall: Uniformly, recipients were administered anti-thymocyte globulin induction with subsequent tacrolimus and steroids for roughly three years.

TCRdb's copy holds only in-frame clones and misses some; the assay was immunoSEQ multiplex PCR. The sample records about 100,000 clones, roughly 87% being singletons. Note on this clone: Its antigen is not identified.

V gave up 1 base and J gave up 9 bases; unmatched junction bases: 8. The CDR3 has 16 residues. Germline loops: CDR1 SGDLS, CDR2 YYNGEE. The rearrangement joins TRBV9 to TRBJ2-1, with 12 bases aligning to TRBD1. This TCR came from a human donor who was the organ donor for an intestinal transplant. This specimen consisted of unstimulated CD4+ T cells sorted from spleen or lymph node cells, obtained before transplant. This CDR3 reads CASSVSLGQGAFEQFF. The CDR3 nucleotides are TGTGCCAGCAGCGTATCCTTGGGACAGGGGGCGTTTGAGCAGTTCTTC.